This T cell receptor beta chain was retrieved from a study of T-cell reconstitution after alpha-beta-depleted transplantation in children. The trim removed 4 bases at V and 2 bases at J, leaving 7 bases unmatched. CDR1 and CDR2 (germline): ENHRY, SYGVKD. The CDR3 runs 16 residues. As it was prepared, the TCRbeta library received unique molecular identifiers. TCRdb recomputed calls from the PCR reads with MiXCR, one row per CDR3 protein. The sample includes some 220,000 distinct CDR3 sequences, approximately 9% seen only once; the top ten take approximately 6.2%. This clonotype was counted ten times or more.

The material was PBMCs from the stem cell graft donor, obtained from the stem cell graft. The chain joins TRBV10-3 to TRBJ1-5, with 8 bases lining up with TRBD1. The source of this sequence is a human donor who donated a stem cell graft to a child with acute lymphoblastic leukemia. The CDR3 loop is CAISASGGQGNQPQHF. For the CDR3, the DNA is TGTGCCATCAGTGCTTCAGGGGGACAGGGCAATCAGCCCCAGCATTTT.